Presented here are 4 T cell receptor beta chains from one specimen sequenced in a study of blood T cell repertoires in COVID-19. The table came from immunoSEQ multiplex PCR; TCRdb's copy has only in-frame clones and leaves some out. Of a few hundred thousand clones detected, around 84% appear once; the ten largest clones hold 7.1%. Sequencing was performed on peripheral blood. The receptors stem from a woman aged 65 to 85 with active or convalescent COVID-19.

The rearrangement links TRBV7-9 to TRBJ1-1, with D perhaps TRBD1 (5 bases). The CDR3 is 14 amino acids. V was cut by 6 bases and J by 3 bases, with 14 bases left in between. The germline CDR1 and CDR2 sequences are SEHNR and FQNEAQ (reference sequence). CDR3 bases: TGTGCCAGCAGAGAAGGGGCGGGAGACACTGAAGCTTTCTTT. Residues: CASREGAGDTEAFF.

The J gene is TRBJ1-3, the V gene TRBV18; D not certain. CDR1 KGHSH and CDR2 LQKENI come from the germline V gene. Trimming took 5 bases from V and 7 from J, leaving 6 bases between them. This CDR3 is built from 11 residues. The CDR3 sequence is CASSNGNTIYF. DNA of the CDR3: TGTGCCAGCTCAAACGGGAACACCATATATTTT.

The rearrangement links TRBV21-1 to TRBJ2-5; the D call TRBD2 from the table was never checked on the DNA. TRBV21-1 is an annotated pseudogene. The CDR3 extends over 16 amino acids. The CDR3, as DNA: TGTGCCAGCAGCCCCCAGGGGAGGGCCGACACGGAGACCCAGTACTTC. This gives the protein CASSPQGRADTETQYF.

The chain recombines TRBV9 with TRBJ1-1, with 8 bases that match TRBD1. The V and J ends lost 4 bases and 4 bases, in that order; junction bases with no gene match: 9. Germline V gene lookup returns CDR1 SGDLS and CDR2 YYNGEE. The CDR3 contains 15 residues. CDR3 protein: CASSPLQGAGTEAFF. In DNA, the CDR3 is TGTGCCAGCAGCCCCCTTCAGGGGGCGGGCACTGAAGCTTTCTTT.